This T cell receptor (beta chain) was identified in a study of shared T cell receptors in the human thymus. CDR1 MNHEY and CDR2 SVGAGI come from the germline V gene. CDR3 length: 16 residues. V lost 2 bases, J lost 2 bases, and 12 bases lay in between. Assay: immunoSEQ multiplex PCR; the TCRdb copy retains only in-frame clones and omits some. There are 640,000 or so clones in the sample; about 89% occur only once, and just under 0.0095% lies in the top ten. In addition, the sample was reused for a study of human thymus T cells. According to that study: Related research reported highly overlapping thymic repertoires among unrelated individuals.

The chain couples TRBV6-5 to TRBJ2-2; unclear D gene. This receptor was obtained from a boy under two years old with a congenital heart defect. Input material: thymocytes. CDR3 DNA sequence: TGTGCCAGCAGTTACCGGGTCTTTCCCAACACCGGGGAGCTGTTTTTT. Protein product: CASSYRVFPNTGELFF.